A selection of T cell receptor beta chains follows, all from one sample in a study of lymphopenia after photon versus proton radiotherapy. The method was immunoSEQ multiplex PCR; TCRdb's version includes in-frame clones alone and lacks a portion of them. The data show about 16,000 clones, with 80% to 90% seen just once and 55% to 70% held by the top ten. The sequencing used peripheral blood, collected from a patient treated with proton-based radiotherapy. The source of these receptors is a woman in her sixties or seventies with cholangiocarcinoma. Some clones in this sample may be carry-over from other donors' samples. Each CDR3 is given with its conserved first and last residue. A D gene is named only where the DNA matches it firmly. Clone size, where shown, is once, few, many, or a class for clones that have expanded.

D gene,J gene,CDR3 length,V gene,clone size,CDR3 DNA,CDR3 protein
TRBD1,TRBJ2-7,13,TRBV27,few,TGTGCCAACAAAAACCAGGGGGCCCAAGAGCAGTACTTC,CANKNQGAQEQYF
-,TRBJ2-2,15,TRBV6-5,-,TGTGCCAGCAGTTACGGCGGGACAGTGGGCGGGGAGCTGTTTTTT,CASSYGGTVGGELFF
-,TRBJ2-3,13,TRBV7-3,-,TGTGCCAGCAGCTTAATTGCCACAGATACGCAGTATTTT,CASSLIATDTQYF
-,TRBJ2-1,17,TRBV5-4,few,TGTGCCAGCAGCTTAACATTTGGGGGAGGCTCCTACAATGAGCAGTTCTTC,CASSLTFGGGSYNEQFF
TRBD1,TRBJ2-5,14,TRBV18,-,TGTGCCAGCTCTTCCATTGGACAGGGGTGGGAGCAGTACTTC,CASSSIGQGWEQYF
-,TRBJ2-4,15,TRBV4-3,-,TGCGCCAGCAGCCAAGATCCTGGGACCCGGGACATTCAGTACTTC,CASSQDPGTRDIQYF
-,TRBJ1-1,12,TRBV7-9,-,TGTGCCAGCAGCAAACAGGGCACTGAAGCTTTCTTT,CASSKQGTEAFF
-,TRBJ1-6,16,TRBV27,few,TGTGCCAGCAGTTTAAGGCAGGGGCTGGGGAATTCACCCCTCCACTTT,CASSLRQGLGNSPLHF
-,TRBJ2-2,16,TRBV7-9,-,TGTGCCAGCAGCTTAGGCATGGCAGGGAGTAACGGGGAGCTGTTTTTT,CASSLGMAGSNGELFF
-,TRBJ1-5,15,TRBV19,once,TGTGCCAGTAGGCCCGGGACGTCTGGCAATCAGCCCCAGCATTTT,CASRPGTSGNQPQHF
-,TRBJ1-1,16,TRBV4-1,-,TGCGCCAGCAGCCAGACAGGTTTTAGGGGAACGACTGAAGCTTTCTTT,CASSQTGFRGTTEAFF
-,TRBJ2-1,16,TRBV4-3,-,TGCGCCAGCAGCCAAGATGTGCGGAGTTCCTACAATGAGCAGTTCTTC,CASSQDVRSSYNEQFF
TRBD1,TRBJ1-5,15,TRBV7-8,-,TGTGCCAGCAGCCCGCGGACAGGTTGGAATCAGCCCCAGCATTTT,CASSPRTGWNQPQHF
-,TRBJ2-4,12,TRBV5-5,few,TGTGCCAGCAGCTTTGAAACAAACATTCAGTACTTC,CASSFETNIQYF
TRBD2,TRBJ2-1,15,TRBV11-2,-,TGTGCCAGCAGCCGTACCGGGGGGACCTACAATGAGCAGTTCTTC,CASSRTGGTYNEQFF
-,TRBJ2-3,16,TRBV15,few,TGTGCCACCAGCAGAGATACGCAGTCTAGCACAGATACGCAGTATTTT,CATSRDTQSSTDTQYF
TRBD1,TRBJ2-2,16,TRBV27,-,TGTGCCAGCAGTTTATCGCGGACAGGGAGGCCCGGGGAGCTGTTTTTT,CASSLSRTGRPGELFF
TRBD2,TRBJ2-1,15,TRBV6-5,-,TGTGCCAGCAGTTTTAGCGGGACCTCCTACAATGAGCAGTTCTTC,CASSFSGTSYNEQFF
-,TRBJ1-1,12,TRBV6-6,-,TGTGCCAGCAGGGCCGGGGGGACTGAAGCTTTCTTT,CASRAGGTEAFF
-,TRBJ1-5,13,TRBV27,-,TGTGCCAGCAGTTCCAGGGGTCATCAGCCCCAGCATTTT,CASSSRGHQPQHF
-,TRBJ2-5,16,TRBV11-2,-,TGTGCCAGCAGCTTAGCCGGGACCCTCAAAGCTGAGACCCAGTACTTC,CASSLAGTLKAETQYF
-,TRBJ1-2,12,TRBV19,-,TGTGCCAGTAGTATAACAGGATATGGCTACACCTTC,CASSITGYGYTF
-,TRBJ2-1,16,TRBV6-6,once,TGTGCCAGCTTTTCTCTTCAAAACTCGCGGAACAATGAGCAGTTCTTC,CASFSLQNSRNNEQFF
-,TRBJ2-2,15,TRBV5-1,-,TGCGCCAGCAGCTTGGTTGTAACGAACACCGGGGAGCTGTTTTTT,CASSLVVTNTGELFF
TRBD1,TRBJ1-1,16,TRBV7-8,-,TGTGCCAGCAGCTTAGGGGGACAGGGGGTTTATACTGAAGCTTTCTTT,CASSLGGQGVYTEAFF
-,TRBJ2-1,14,TRBV14,-,TGTGCCAGCAGCCCTACCCGACAGAACCATGAGCAGTTCTTC,CASSPTRQNHEQFF
-,TRBJ2-5,13,TRBV28,-,TGTGCCAGCAGGCCCCAGGGACGAGAGACCCAGTACTTC,CASRPQGRETQYF
TRBD2,TRBJ2-7,18,TRBV7-2,-,TGTGCCAGCAGCTTTGGAGCGGGAGGGACAATGAGAACCTACGAGCAGTACTTC,CASSFGAGGTMRTYEQYF
-,TRBJ2-1,18,TRBV12-2,-,TGTGCAAGTCGCTTGTCCATCCGGGGAAGGGGGTCCCACAATGAGCAGTTCTTC,CASRLSIRGRGSHNEQFF
TRBD1,TRBJ1-1,15,TRBV25-1,medium-sized,TGTGCCAGCAGCCCTACGGACAGGTACTTCCCTGAAGCTTTCTTT,CASSPTDRYFPEAFF
TRBD1,TRBJ2-5,14,TRBV28,-,TGTGCCAGCACGAAGACAGGGTCAACTGAGACCCAGTACTTC,CASTKTGSTETQYF
-,TRBJ2-3,15,TRBV9,-,TGTGCCAGCAGCCCACCGCAGGTGAACACAGATACGCAGTATTTT,CASSPPQVNTDTQYF
TRBD2,TRBJ2-6,21,TRBV18,-,TGTGCCAGCTCACCACCATTGGGAGGGTTGAAGACACTCTCTGGGGCCAACGTCCTGACTTTC,CASSPPLGGLKTLSGANVLTF
-,TRBJ1-1,13,TRBV6-5,-,TGTGCCAGCAGTTATCAAGGGGTAACTGAAGCTTTCTTT,CASSYQGVTEAFF
-,TRBJ1-6,14,TRBV18,medium-sized,TGTGCCAGCTCCCCAGGAGGGCAGGATTCACCCCTCCACTTT,CASSPGGQDSPLHF
TRBD2,TRBJ2-2,16,TRBV5-4,-,TGTGCCAGCAGCTTTAGCCTAGGCGGGAGCACCGGGGAGCTGTTTTTT,CASSFSLGGSTGELFF
-,TRBJ2-7,15,TRBV6-5,once,TGTGCCAGCAGCCTACTCGGGACAACCTCCTACGAGCAGTACTTC,CASSLLGTTSYEQYF
-,TRBJ2-7,13,TRBV2,-,TGTGCCAGCTCGTTCGGGACGGGCCCCCCTCTGGGCTTC,CASSFGTGPPLGF
-,TRBJ1-4,12,TRBV25-1,-,TGTGCCAGCAATCAAGCCCATGAAAAACTGTTTTTT,CASNQAHEKLFF
TRBD1,TRBJ1-5,15,TRBV27,-,TGTGCCAGCTCCCGATCGGGACAGGGTAGCCAGCCCCAGCATTTT,CASSRSGQGSQPQHF
-,TRBJ1-1,14,TRBV14,-,TGTGCCAGCAGCCAAGATGCGGCGAACACTGAAGCTTTCTTT,CASSQDAANTEAFF
-,TRBJ1-4,15,TRBV9,-,TGCGCCAGCAGCCTAGGAGTCAGGGTGTATGAAAAACTGTTTTTT,CASSLGVRVYEKLFF
-,TRBJ2-2,16,TRBV27,-,TGTGCCAGCAGTTTATGGGCGCAAATAAGGACCGGGGAGCTGTTTTTT,CASSLWAQIRTGELFF
-,TRBJ1-1,14,TRBV4-1,-,TGCGCCAGCAGCCTCCTTGCGGTGAACACTGAAGCTTTCTTT,CASSLLAVNTEAFF
-,TRBJ1-3,16,TRBV4-1,-,TGCGCCAGCAGCCATGTACGGATTACGGTTGGAAACACCATATATTTT,CASSHVRITVGNTIYF
TRBD1,TRBJ2-1,16,TRBV7-9,-,TGTGCCAGCAGCATTGGACAGGGGAGCTCCTACAATGAGCAGTTCTTC,CASSIGQGSSYNEQFF
TRBD1,TRBJ2-7,12,TRBV10-1,medium-sized,TGCGCCAGCAGTGGACAGGGTGGCGAGCAGTACTTC,CASSGQGGEQYF
TRBD2,TRBJ2-7,14,TRBV19,-,TGTGCCAGTAGTGATGGCGGGAGTCTATACGAGCAGTACTTC,CASSDGGSLYEQYF
-,TRBJ2-2,15,TRBV27,-,TGTGCCAGCAGCGAATTAGGTCGCGACCCCGGGGAGCTGTTTTTT,CASSELGRDPGELFF